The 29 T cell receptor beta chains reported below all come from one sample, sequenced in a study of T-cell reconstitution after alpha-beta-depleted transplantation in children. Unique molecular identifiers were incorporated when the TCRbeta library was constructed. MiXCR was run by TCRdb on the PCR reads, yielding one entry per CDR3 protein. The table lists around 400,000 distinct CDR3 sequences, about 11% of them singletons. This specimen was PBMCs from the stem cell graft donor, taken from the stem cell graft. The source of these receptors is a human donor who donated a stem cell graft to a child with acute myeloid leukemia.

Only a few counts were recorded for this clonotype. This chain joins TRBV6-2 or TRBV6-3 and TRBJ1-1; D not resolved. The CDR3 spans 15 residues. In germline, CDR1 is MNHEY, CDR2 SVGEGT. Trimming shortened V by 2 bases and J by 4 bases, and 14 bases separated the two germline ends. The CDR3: CASSYPRIRSTEAFF. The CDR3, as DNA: TGTGCCAGCAGTTACCCCCGGATCAGGAGCACTGAAGCTTTCTTT.

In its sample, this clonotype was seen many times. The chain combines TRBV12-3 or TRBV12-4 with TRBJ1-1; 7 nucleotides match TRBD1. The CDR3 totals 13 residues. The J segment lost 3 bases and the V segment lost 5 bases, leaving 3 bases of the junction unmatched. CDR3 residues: CASSPQGHTEAFF. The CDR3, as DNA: TGTGCCAGCAGTCCACAGGGGCACACTGAAGCTTTCTTT.

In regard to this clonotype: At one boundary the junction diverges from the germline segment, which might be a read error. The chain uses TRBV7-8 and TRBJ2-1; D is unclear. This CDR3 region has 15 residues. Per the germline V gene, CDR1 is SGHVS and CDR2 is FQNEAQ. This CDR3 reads CASSFSRRLRNAQFF. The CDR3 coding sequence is TGTGCCAGCAGTTTTAGCCGCAGGTTGAGGAATGCGCAGTTCTTC. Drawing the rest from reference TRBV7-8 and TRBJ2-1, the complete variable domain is GAGVSQSPRYKVAKRGQDVALRCDPISGHVSLFWYQQALGQGPEFLTYFQNEAQLDKSGLPSDRFFAERPEGSVSTLKIQRTQQEDSAVYLCASSFSRRLRNAQFFGPGTRLTVL.

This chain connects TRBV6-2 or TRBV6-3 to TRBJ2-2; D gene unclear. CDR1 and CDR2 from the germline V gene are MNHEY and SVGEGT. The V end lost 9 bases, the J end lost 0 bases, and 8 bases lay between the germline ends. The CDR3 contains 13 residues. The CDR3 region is CARDGTNTGELFF. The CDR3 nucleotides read TGTGCCAGAGACGGAACGAACACCGGGGAGCTGTTTTTT.

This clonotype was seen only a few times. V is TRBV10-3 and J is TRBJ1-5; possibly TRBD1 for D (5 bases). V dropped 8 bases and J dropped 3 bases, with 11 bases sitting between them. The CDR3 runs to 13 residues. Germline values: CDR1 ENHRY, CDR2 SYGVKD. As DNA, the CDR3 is TGTGCCATCGGTTCGACAGTCAATCAGCCCCAGCATTTT. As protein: CAIGSTVNQPQHF.

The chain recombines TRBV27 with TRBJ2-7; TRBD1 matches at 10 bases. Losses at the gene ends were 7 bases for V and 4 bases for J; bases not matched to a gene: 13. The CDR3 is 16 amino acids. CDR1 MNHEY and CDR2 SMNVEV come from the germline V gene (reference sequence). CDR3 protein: CASTPGGGQGRYEQYF. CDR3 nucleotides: TGTGCCAGCACTCCCGGCGGGGGACAGGGGAGGTACGAGCAGTACTTC.

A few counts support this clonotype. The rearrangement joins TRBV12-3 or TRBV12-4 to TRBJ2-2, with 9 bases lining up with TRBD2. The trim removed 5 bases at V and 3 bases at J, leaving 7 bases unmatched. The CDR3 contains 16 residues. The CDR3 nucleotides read TGTGCCAGCAGTGGTTTGGCGGGGGGGTACACCGGGGAGCTGTTTTTT. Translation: CASSGLAGGYTGELFF.

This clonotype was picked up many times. The CDR3 protein is CASRPLKRGPSYNEQFF. The DNA for the CDR3 is TGTGCCAGCAGACCACTTAAGCGGGGGCCCTCCTACAATGAGCAGTTCTTC. The gene calls are TRBV2 and TRBJ2-1; 8 bases fit TRBD2. Per the germline V gene, CDR1 is SNHLY and CDR2 is FYNNEI. CDR3 length equals 17 residues. V shed 6 bases, J shed 0 bases, and the junction held 10 bases outside the gene matches.

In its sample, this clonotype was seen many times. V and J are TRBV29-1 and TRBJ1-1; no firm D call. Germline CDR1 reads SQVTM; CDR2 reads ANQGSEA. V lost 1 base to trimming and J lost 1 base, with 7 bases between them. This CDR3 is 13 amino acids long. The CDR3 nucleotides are TGCAGCGTTGAAGGTTCCGGGAACACTGAAGCTTTCTTT. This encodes CSVEGSGNTEAFF.

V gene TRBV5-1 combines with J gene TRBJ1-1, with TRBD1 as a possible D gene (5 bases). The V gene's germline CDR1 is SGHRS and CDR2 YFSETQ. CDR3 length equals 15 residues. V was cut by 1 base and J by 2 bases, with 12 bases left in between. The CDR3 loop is CASSLIPGTNTEAFF. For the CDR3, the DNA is TGCGCCAGCAGCTTGATCCCAGGGACTAACACTGAAGCTTTCTTT.

The DNA of the CDR3 is TGTGCCACCTCCAGCAACGGCGGGAGCGGGACCGGGGAGCTGTTTTTT. This encodes CATSSNGGSGTGELFF. J is TRBJ2-2 and V is TRBV3-1, with 7 bases identical to TRBD2. Germline trimming cut 10 bases from V and 5 bases from J; bases unmatched to any gene: 16. The CDR3 spans 16 residues. Per the germline V gene, CDR1 is LGHDT and CDR2 is YNNKEL (reference sequence).

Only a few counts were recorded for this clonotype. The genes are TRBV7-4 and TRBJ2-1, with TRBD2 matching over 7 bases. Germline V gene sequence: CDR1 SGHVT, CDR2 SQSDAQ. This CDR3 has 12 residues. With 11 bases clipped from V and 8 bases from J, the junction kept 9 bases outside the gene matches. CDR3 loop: CAGHGSGDEQFF. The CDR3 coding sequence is TGTGCCGGCCATGGGAGCGGGGATGAGCAGTTCTTC. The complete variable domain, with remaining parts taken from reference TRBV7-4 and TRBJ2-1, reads GAGVSQSPRYKVAKRGRDVALRCDSISGHVTLYWYRQTLGQGSEVLTYSQSDAQRDKSGRPSGRFSAERPERSVSTLKIQRTEQGDSAVYLCAGHGSGDEQFFGPGTRLTVL.

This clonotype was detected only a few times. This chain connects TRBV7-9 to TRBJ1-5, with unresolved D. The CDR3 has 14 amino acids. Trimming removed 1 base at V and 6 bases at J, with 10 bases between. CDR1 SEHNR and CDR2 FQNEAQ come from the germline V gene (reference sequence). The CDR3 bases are TGTGCCAGCAGCTTAGGGGCAGGCGGTCAGCCCCAGCATTTT. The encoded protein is CASSLGAGGQPQHF.

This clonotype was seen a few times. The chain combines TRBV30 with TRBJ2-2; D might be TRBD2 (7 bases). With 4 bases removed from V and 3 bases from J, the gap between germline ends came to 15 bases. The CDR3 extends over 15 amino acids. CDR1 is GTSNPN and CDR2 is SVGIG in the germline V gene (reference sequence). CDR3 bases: TGTGCCTGGACATCCGCGGGGGCGGACACCGGGGAGCTGTTTTTT. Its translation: CAWTSAGADTGELFF.

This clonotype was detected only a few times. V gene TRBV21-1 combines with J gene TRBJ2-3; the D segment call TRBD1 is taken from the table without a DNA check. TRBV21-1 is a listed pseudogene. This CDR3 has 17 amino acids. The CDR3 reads CASSRPRDRKRTDTQYF. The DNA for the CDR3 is TGTGCCAGCAGCCGCCCCCGGGACAGGAAACGCACAGATACGCAGTATTTT.

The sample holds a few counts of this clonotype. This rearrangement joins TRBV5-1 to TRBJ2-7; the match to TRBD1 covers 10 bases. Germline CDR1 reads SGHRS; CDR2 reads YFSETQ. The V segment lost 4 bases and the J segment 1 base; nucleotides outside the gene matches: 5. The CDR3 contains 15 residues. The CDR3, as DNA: TGCGCCAGCAGCAACGACAGGGGGCGATCCTACGAGCAGTACTTC. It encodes CASSNDRGRSYEQYF.

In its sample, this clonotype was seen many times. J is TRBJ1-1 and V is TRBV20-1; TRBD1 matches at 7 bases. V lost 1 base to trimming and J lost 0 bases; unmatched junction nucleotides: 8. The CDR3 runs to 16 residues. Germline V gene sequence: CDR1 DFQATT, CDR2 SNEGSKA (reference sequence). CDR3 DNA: TGCAGTGCTAGAGCGGGACAGCAAAACATGAACACTGAAGCTTTCTTT. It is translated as CSARAGQQNMNTEAFF.

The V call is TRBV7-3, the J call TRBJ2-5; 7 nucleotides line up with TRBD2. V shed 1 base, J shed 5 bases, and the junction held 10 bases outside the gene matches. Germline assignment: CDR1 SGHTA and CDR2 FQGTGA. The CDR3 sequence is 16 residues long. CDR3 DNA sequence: TGTGCCAGCAGCTTAAATCCAGGACTAGTGGGTGAGACCCAGTACTTC. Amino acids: CASSLNPGLVGETQYF.

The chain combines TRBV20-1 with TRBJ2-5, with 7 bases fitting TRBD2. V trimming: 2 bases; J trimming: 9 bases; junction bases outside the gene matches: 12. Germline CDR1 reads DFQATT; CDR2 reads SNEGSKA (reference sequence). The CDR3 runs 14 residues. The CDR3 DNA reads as TGCAGTGCTAGACCAGGGACTAACCTTATGGCCCAGTACTTC. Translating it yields CSARPGTNLMAQYF.

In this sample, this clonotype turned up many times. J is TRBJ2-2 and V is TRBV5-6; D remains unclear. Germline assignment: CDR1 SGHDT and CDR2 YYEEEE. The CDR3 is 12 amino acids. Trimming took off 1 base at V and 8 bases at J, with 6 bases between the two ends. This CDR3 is CASSLRRGELFF. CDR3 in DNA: TGTGCCAGCAGCTTGCGAAGGGGGGAGCTGTTTTTT. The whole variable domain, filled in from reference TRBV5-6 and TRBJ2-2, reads DAGVTQSPTHLIKTRGQQVTLRCSPKSGHDTVSWYQQALGQGPQFIFQYYEEEERQRGNFPDRFSGHQFPNYSSELNVNALLLGDSALYLCASSLRRGELFFGEGSRLTVL.

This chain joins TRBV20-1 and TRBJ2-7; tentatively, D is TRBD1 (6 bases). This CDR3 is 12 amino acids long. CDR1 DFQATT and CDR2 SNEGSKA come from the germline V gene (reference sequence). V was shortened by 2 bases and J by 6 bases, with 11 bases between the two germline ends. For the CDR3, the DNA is TGCAGTGCTAGACAGGGGTCATTCGAGCAGTACTTC. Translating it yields CSARQGSFEQYF.

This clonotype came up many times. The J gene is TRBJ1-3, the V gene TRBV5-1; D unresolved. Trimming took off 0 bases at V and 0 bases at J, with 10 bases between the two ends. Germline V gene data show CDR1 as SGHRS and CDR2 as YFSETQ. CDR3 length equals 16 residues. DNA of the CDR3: TGCGCCAGCAGCTTGGGGACGGCTACCTCTGGAAACACCATATATTTT. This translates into CASSLGTATSGNTIYF. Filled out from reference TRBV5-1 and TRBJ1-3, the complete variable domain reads KAGVTQTPRYLIKTRGQQVTLSCSPISGHRSVSWYQQTPGQGLQFLFEYFSETQRNKGNFPGRFSGRQFSNSRSEMNVSTLELGDSALYLCASSLGTATSGNTIYFGEGSWLTVV.

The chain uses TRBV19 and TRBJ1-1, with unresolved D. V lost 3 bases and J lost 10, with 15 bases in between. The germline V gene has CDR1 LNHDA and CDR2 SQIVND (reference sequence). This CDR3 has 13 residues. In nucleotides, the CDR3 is TGTGCCAGTAGTATGGGAATCGGTCGTGGAGCTTTCTTT. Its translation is CASSMGIGRGAFF.

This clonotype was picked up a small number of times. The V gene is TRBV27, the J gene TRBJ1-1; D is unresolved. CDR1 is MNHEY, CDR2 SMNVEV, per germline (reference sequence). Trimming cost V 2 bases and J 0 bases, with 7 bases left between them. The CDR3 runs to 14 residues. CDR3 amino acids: CASSLLDMNTEAFF. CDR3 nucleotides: TGTGCCAGCAGTTTACTTGATATGAACACTGAAGCTTTCTTT.

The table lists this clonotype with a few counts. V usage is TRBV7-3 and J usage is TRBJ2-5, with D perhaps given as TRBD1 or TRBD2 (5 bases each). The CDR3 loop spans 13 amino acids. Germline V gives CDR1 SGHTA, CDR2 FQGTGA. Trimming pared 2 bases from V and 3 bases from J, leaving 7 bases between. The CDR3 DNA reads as TGTGCCAGCAGCTTAGGGACGAAAGAGACCCAGTACTTC. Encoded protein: CASSLGTKETQYF.

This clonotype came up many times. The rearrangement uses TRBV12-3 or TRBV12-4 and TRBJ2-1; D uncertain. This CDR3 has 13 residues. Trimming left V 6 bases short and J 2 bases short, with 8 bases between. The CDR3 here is CASSASAYNEQFF. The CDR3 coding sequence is TGTGCCAGCAGCGCCTCGGCCTACAATGAGCAGTTCTTC.

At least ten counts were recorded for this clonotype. The CDR3 DNA reads TGTGCCAGCAGTACCAAGGGACAGGCCCTAAATCAGCCCCAGCATTTT. This codes for CASSTKGQALNQPQHF. V gene TRBV2 combines with J gene TRBJ1-5, with 8 bases lining up with TRBD1. Germline V gene lookup returns CDR1 SNHLY and CDR2 FYNNEI. The V segment lost 5 bases and the J segment 4 bases; nucleotides outside the gene matches: 10. The CDR3 extends over 16 amino acids.

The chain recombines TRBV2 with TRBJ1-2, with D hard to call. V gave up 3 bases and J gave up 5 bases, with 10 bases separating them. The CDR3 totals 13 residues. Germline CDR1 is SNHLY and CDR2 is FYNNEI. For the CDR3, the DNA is TGTGCCAGCAGTGAGGGAGGGTTTTATGGCTACACCTTC. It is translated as CASSEGGFYGYTF.

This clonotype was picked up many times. CDR3 loop: CSARAGQGSYEQYF. Here the CDR3 DNA reads TGCAGTGCTAGAGCCGGACAGGGCTCCTACGAGCAGTACTTC. The genes are TRBV20-1 and TRBJ2-7, with 8 positions matching TRBD1. CDR1 and CDR2 (germline): DFQATT, SNEGSKA (reference sequence). V dropped 1 base and J dropped 0; count of bases not matched to a gene: 2. This CDR3 comprises 14 residues.